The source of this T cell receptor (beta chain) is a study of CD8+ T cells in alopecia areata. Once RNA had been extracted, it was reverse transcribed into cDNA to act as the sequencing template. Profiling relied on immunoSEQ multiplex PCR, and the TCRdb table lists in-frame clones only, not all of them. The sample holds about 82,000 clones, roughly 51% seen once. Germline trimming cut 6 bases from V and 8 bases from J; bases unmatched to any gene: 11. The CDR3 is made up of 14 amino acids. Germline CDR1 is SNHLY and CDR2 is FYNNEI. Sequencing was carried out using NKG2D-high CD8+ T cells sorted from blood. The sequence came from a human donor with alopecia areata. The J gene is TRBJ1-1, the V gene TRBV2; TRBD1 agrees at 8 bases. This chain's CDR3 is CASRSGGLLSEAFF. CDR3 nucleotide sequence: TGTGCCAGCAGATCAGGGGGCCTCCTTTCCGAAGCTTTCTTT.